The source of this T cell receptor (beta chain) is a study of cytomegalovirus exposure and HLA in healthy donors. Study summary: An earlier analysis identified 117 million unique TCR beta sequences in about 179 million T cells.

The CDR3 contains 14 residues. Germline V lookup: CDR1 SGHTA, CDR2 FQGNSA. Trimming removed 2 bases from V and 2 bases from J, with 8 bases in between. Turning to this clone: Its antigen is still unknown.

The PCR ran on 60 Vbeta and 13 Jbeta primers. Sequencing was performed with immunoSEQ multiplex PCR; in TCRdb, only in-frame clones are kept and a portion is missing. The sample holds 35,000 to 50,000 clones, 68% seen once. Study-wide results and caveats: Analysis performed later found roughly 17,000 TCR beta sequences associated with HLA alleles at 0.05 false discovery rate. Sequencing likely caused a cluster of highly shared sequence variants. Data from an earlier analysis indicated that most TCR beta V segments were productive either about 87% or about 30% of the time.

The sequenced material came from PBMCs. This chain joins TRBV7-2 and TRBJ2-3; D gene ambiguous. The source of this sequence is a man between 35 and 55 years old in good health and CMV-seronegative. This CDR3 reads CASSLNGFTDTQYF. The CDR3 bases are TGTGCCAGCAGCTTAAACGGTTTCACAGATACGCAGTATTTT.